A selection of T cell receptor beta chains follows, all from one sample in a study of human T cells and chemical hapten exposure. Via MiXCR, TCRdb re-called the RACE reads, giving one row per CDR3 protein. The sample consists of 180,000 or so distinct CDR3 sequences, 24% of them appearing once. The sequences come from whole blood, collected in connection with sensitization to the hapten diphenylcyclopropenone (DPC). The receptors originated from a woman between 40 and 50 years old with alopecia areata. Some clones in this sample may be carry-over from other donors' samples. Both conserved end residues are part of each CDR3. Each record gives: J gene, V gene, CDR3 protein.

>TRBJ1-2|TRBV6-5
CASSQQGSRYGYTF
>TRBJ2-1|TRBV20-1
CSANAGGRNEQFF
>TRBJ2-3|TRBV27
CASRPPGTITDTQYF
>TRBJ2-7|TRBV28
CASSAVMFEQYF
>TRBJ2-1|TRBV12-3/TRBV12-4
CASSLPRDSNYNEQFF
>TRBJ2-1|TRBV6-5
CASSQTAGGTYNEQFF
>TRBJ1-1|TRBV18
CASSPFTGTMNTEAFF
>TRBJ2-1|TRBV29-1
CSVVTSGRYNEQFF
>TRBJ1-5|TRBV28
CASSSGQGPRDQPQHF
>TRBJ2-7|TRBV27
CASSLSPTGPYEQYF
>TRBJ1-1|TRBV20-1
CSARDATKNTEAFF
>TRBJ1-2|TRBV7-9
CASSPGQGIDYGYTF
>TRBJ2-7|TRBV20-1
CSAHLNGMGGTTPYEQYF
>TRBJ2-7|TRBV28
CASSWGGTYEQYF
>TRBJ2-3|TRBV28
CASSPHGAGTDTQYF
>TRBJ1-4|TRBV4-3
CASSQDRVGIEKLFF
>TRBJ2-7|TRBV20-1
CSARIPGPASEQYF
>TRBJ1-2|TRBV6-1
CASSEWRTGVPSCTF